These 25 T cell receptor beta chains were sequenced from one sample in a study of CD8 T cells in Susac syndrome. An input of roughly 0.5 to 1 ug of RNA was subjected to reverse transcription using random hexamers. TCRdb called the immunoSEQ multiplex PCR reads again in MiXCR, with one record for every CDR3 protein. This table has more than 70,000 distinct CDR3 sequences, more than 85% appearing once. The source material was CD8+ T cells from PBMCs. The receptor set was obtained from a human donor with multiple sclerosis.

The V call is TRBV27, the J call TRBJ1-1; a possible D gene is TRBD1 (6 bases). Trimming removed 7 bases at V and 1 base at J, with 10 bases between. Germline lookup yields CDR1 MNHEY and CDR2 SMNVEV (reference sequence). The CDR3 runs 13 residues. CDR3 nucleotide sequence: TGTGCCAGCACTAGGGGGACGAACACTGAAGCTTTCTTT. It translates to CASTRGTNTEAFF.

DNA of the CDR3: TGTGCCAGCAGCGTAGAGGGAGCTGCCGAAGCTTTCTTT. It is translated as CASSVEGAAEAFF. The J gene is TRBJ1-1, the V gene TRBV9; D remains ambiguous. V was shortened by 0 bases and J by 8 bases, with 11 bases between the two germline ends. CDR1 is SGDLS and CDR2 is YYNGEE in the germline V gene. CDR3 length equals 13 residues.

The gene calls are TRBV7-2 and TRBJ1-4; D gene uncertain. The CDR3 contains 13 residues. V was pared by 5 bases and J by 0 bases, with 4 bases between. Germline loops: CDR1 SGHTA, CDR2 FQGNSA. For the CDR3, the DNA is TGTGCCAGCAGCCAGGCAACTAATGAAAAACTGTTTTTT. As protein: CASSQATNEKLFF.

This clonotype was counted once. This chain uses TRBV4-3 with TRBJ1-5; 8 bases are a match to TRBD1. V shed 4 bases, J shed 6 bases, and the junction held 8 bases outside the gene matches. The germline CDR1 and CDR2 sequences are LGHNA and YSLEER. The CDR3 is 15 residues long. CDR3 nucleotides: TGCGCCAGCAGCCTACGGACAGGGTTCGGTCAGCCCCAGCATTTT. Amino acids: CASSLRTGFGQPQHF.

This chain's CDR3 is CASSFQNGNTIYF. The CDR3 DNA follows: TGCGCCAGCAGCTTCCAGAACGGAAACACCATATATTTT. This chain uses TRBV5-1 with TRBJ1-3; no clear D gene. The V gene's germline CDR1 is SGHRS and CDR2 YFSETQ. The CDR3 has 13 amino acids. The germline V and J ends were trimmed by 2 bases and 4 bases, with 7 bases remaining between them.

The count of this clonotype is one. V usage is TRBV20-1 and J usage is TRBJ2-7, with D perhaps TRBD1 (6 bases). V dropped 0 bases and J dropped 2 bases, with 14 bases sitting between them. The CDR3 runs to 15 residues. Germline CDR1 reads DFQATT; CDR2 reads SNEGSKA (reference sequence). DNA of the CDR3: TGCAGTGCTAGAGATCCTGGACAGACACCCTACGAGCAGTACTTC. This translates into CSARDPGQTPYEQYF.

This clonotype was found a few times. The chain uses TRBV20-1 and TRBJ2-7; TRBD2 aligns across 8 bases. V shed 6 bases and J 1 base; nucleotides not matched to a gene: 5. Per the germline V gene, CDR1 is DFQATT and CDR2 is SNEGSKA (reference sequence). The CDR3 runs to 13 residues. The CDR3 region is CSATGLASYEQYF. The CDR3 nucleotides are TGCAGTGCCACTGGACTAGCTTCCTACGAGCAGTACTTC.

The chain couples TRBV4-1 to TRBJ1-1, with D unresolved. Deletions cut 4 bases from V and 1 base from J, with 13 bases between. The CDR3 has 15 residues. CDR1 MGHRA and CDR2 YSYEKL come from the germline V gene. The chain's CDR3 is CASSLHPDPNTEAFF. The DNA of the CDR3 is TGCGCCAGCAGCCTCCACCCGGACCCGAACACTGAAGCTTTCTTT.

The rearrangement uses TRBV12-3 or TRBV12-4 and TRBJ2-1; 13 nucleotides align to TRBD2. V shed 4 bases and J 8 bases; nucleotides not matched to a gene: 5. The CDR3 spans 15 residues. The chain's CDR3 is CASSYGLAGVYEQFF. CDR3 sequence (DNA): TGTGCCAGCAGTTACGGACTAGCGGGGGTCTATGAGCAGTTCTTC.

The chain joins TRBV28 to TRBJ1-1; 7 bases agree with TRBD1. Unmatched junction bases numbered 5, after V lost 2 bases and J lost 5 bases. Germline V lookup: CDR1 MDHEN, CDR2 SYDVKM. The CDR3 has 14 amino acids. Here the CDR3 reads CASSLSRGGTEAFF. In nucleotides, the CDR3 is TGTGCCAGCAGTTTAAGCAGGGGGGGGACTGAAGCTTTCTTT.

This chain connects TRBV27 to TRBJ2-1, with 15 bases matching TRBD2. V lost 5 bases to trimming and J lost 0 bases; unmatched junction nucleotides: 8. The CDR3 is 19 amino acids. From germline, CDR1 is MNHEY and CDR2 SMNVEV (reference sequence). CDR3 in DNA: TGTGCCAGCAGTACCCCTGGACTAGCGGGAGGGGGCTCCTACAATGAGCAGTTCTTC. It codes for CASSTPGLAGGGSYNEQFF.

The genes are TRBV30 and TRBJ1-2; D is ambiguous. The CDR3 runs to 13 residues. Trimming stripped 3 bases from V and 8 bases from J, with 16 bases between. The V gene's germline CDR1 is GTSNPN and CDR2 SVGIG (reference sequence). The CDR3 spells CAWSQRVYDGYTF. The CDR3 bases are TGTGCCTGGAGCCAGAGGGTCTACGACGGCTACACCTTC. Based on the CDR3 plus reference TRBV30 and TRBJ1-2, the full variable domain is SQTIHQWPATLVQPVGSPLSLECTVEGTSNPNLYWYRQAAGRGLQLLFYSVGIGQISSEVPQNLSASRPQDRQFILSSKKLLLSDSGFYLCAWSQRVYDGYTFGSGTRLTVV.

V and J are TRBV24-1 and TRBJ1-2; D is perhaps TRBD1 (5 bases). Germline CDR1 KGHDR, CDR2 SFDVKD. The ends were cut back, 3 bases at V and 7 bases at J, with 11 bases in the middle. The length of the CDR3 is 13 residues. As DNA, the CDR3 is TGTGCCACCAGTGATCCCCGGGGCACTGGCTACACCTTC. Encoded protein: CATSDPRGTGYTF.

This rearrangement joins TRBV5-6 to TRBJ2-2; 14 nucleotides agree with TRBD2. V shed 3 bases and J 5 bases; nucleotides not matched to a gene: 9. The CDR3 covers 18 residues. Germline V lookup: CDR1 SGHDT, CDR2 YYEEEE. The CDR3 loop reads CASSSWGLAGERTGELFF. CDR3 DNA: TGTGCCAGCAGCTCGTGGGGACTAGCGGGGGAAAGGACCGGGGAGCTGTTTTTT.

This clonotype was seen a single time. The chain couples TRBV14 to TRBJ1-1; D is unresolved. The CDR3 has 13 amino acids. Trimming shortened V by 4 bases and J by 6 bases, and 12 bases separated the two germline ends. The germline V gene has CDR1 SGHDN and CDR2 FVKESK. The CDR3 DNA follows: TGTGCCAGCAGCCCTAGACACTCCGCTGAAGCTTTCTTT. Amino acid sequence: CASSPRHSAEAFF.

The chain recombines TRBV29-1 with TRBJ2-5; 9 bases align to TRBD1. CDR1 and CDR2 from the germline V gene are SQVTM and ANQGSEA. The CDR3 totals 15 residues. The J segment lost 5 bases and the V segment lost 5 bases, leaving 12 bases of the junction unmatched. The CDR3: CSVTPGTGSRETQYF. The CDR3 DNA is TGCAGCGTTACCCCCGGGACAGGGAGTAGGGAGACCCAGTACTTC.

The chain employs TRBV7-3 and TRBJ2-2; TRBD2 agrees at 9 bases. The CDR3 length is 19 residues. In germline, CDR1 is SGHTA, CDR2 FQGTGA. The V gene end was trimmed by 7 bases and the J gene end by 4 bases; junction bases not matched to a gene: 19. CDR3 sequence (DNA): TGTGCCAGCACCCCGAGTGTGGTAGCGGGGGATGGTGCCACCGGGGAGCTGTTTTTT. It specifies CASTPSVVAGDGATGELFF.

This chain uses TRBV27 with TRBJ2-1; tentatively, D is TRBD1 (5 bases). CDR1 MNHEY and CDR2 SMNVEV come from the germline V gene (reference sequence). V lost 5 bases, J lost 7 bases, and 15 bases lay in between. This CDR3 comprises 14 residues. CDR3 DNA sequence: TGTGCCAGCAGTGGACAAGTTTGGGGTAATGAGCAGTTCTTC. Translating it yields CASSGQVWGNEQFF.

This clonotype appeared a single time. Written as DNA, the CDR3 is TGTGCTAGTGGTTTGTGGGGGTATGAGCAGTTCTTC. It translates to CASGLWGYEQFF. This chain joins TRBV12-5 and TRBJ2-1; either TRBD1 or TRBD2 may fit D (5 bases each). This CDR3 region has 12 residues. Germline V CDR1 and CDR2: LGHNT, FRNRAP. Trimming pared 2 bases from V and 8 bases from J, leaving 7 bases between. The entire variable domain, with the rest obtained from reference TRBV12-5 and TRBJ2-1, is as follows: DARVTQTPRHKVTEMGQEVTMRCQPILGHNTVFWYRQTMMQGLELLAYFRNRAPLDDSGMPKDRFSAEMPDATLATLKIQPSEPRDSAVYFCASGLWGYEQFFGPGTRLTVL.

The V gene is TRBV25-1, the J gene TRBJ2-1; D perhaps matches TRBD1 (5 bases). Germline V gene data show CDR1 as MGHDK and CDR2 as SYGVNS. Trimming removed 4 bases at V and 8 bases at J, with 12 bases between. The CDR3 has 13 residues. In nucleotides, the CDR3 is TGTGCCAGCAGTGCCACAGGTTCGGATGAGCAGTTCTTC. Translated: CASSATGSDEQFF.

The chain recombines TRBV4-3 with TRBJ2-2; TRBD2 agrees at 9 bases. Germline loops: CDR1 LGHNA, CDR2 YSLEER. The CDR3 consists of 19 residues. The V gene end was trimmed by 0 bases and the J gene end by 5 bases; junction bases not matched to a gene: 13. This chain's CDR3 is CASSQDRAPGGRGTGELFF. For the CDR3, the DNA is TGCGCCAGCAGCCAAGATCGGGCCCCTGGCGGGAGGGGAACCGGGGAGCTGTTTTTT.

The genes are TRBV18 and TRBJ1-4; 12 bases line up with TRBD1. Trimming at V came to 3 bases and at J to 0 bases, leaving 2 bases not matched to a gene. Germline-derived CDR1 and CDR2 are KGHSH and LQKENI. This CDR3 is 17 amino acids long. The CDR3 sequence: CASSPGQGAPTNEKLFF. In DNA form, the CDR3 reads TGTGCCAGCTCACCGGGACAGGGGGCTCCAACTAATGAAAAACTGTTTTTT. Variable domain in full (rest from reference TRBV18 and TRBJ1-4): NAGVMQNPRHLVRRRGQEARLRCSPMKGHSHVYWYRQLPEEGLKFMVYLQKENIIDESGMPKERFSAEFPKEGPSILRIQQVVRGDSAAYFCASSPGQGAPTNEKLFFGSGTQLSVL.

The V call is TRBV5-6, the J call TRBJ1-2; no reliable D call. V was cut by 0 bases and J by 6 bases, with 9 bases left in between. The CDR3 covers 13 residues. Germline values: CDR1 SGHDT, CDR2 YYEEEE. In nucleotides, the CDR3 is TGTGCCAGCAGCTTGGTCGGGTTACATGGCTACACCTTC. Its translation: CASSLVGLHGYTF. The full variable domain, in which reference TRBV5-6 and TRBJ1-2 provide the parts outside the CDR3, is DAGVTQSPTHLIKTRGQQVTLRCSPKSGHDTVSWYQQALGQGPQFIFQYYEEEERQRGNFPDRFSGHQFPNYSSELNVNALLLGDSALYLCASSLVGLHGYTFGSGTRLTVV.

This clonotype was detected only once. The chain has TRBV4-3 and TRBJ1-1; perhaps TRBD1 as D (6 bases). Trimming took 0 bases from V and 1 from J, leaving 15 bases between them. This CDR3 has 17 amino acids. In germline, CDR1 is LGHNA, CDR2 YSLEER. The CDR3 reads CASSQDTPGGGNTEAFF. CDR3 in DNA: TGCGCCAGCAGCCAAGATACCCCTGGGGGCGGGAACACTGAAGCTTTCTTT.

This chain uses TRBV7-9 with TRBJ2-1; TRBD2 is a possible D gene (5 bases). CDR1 and CDR2 (germline): SEHNR, FQNEAQ (reference sequence). V was trimmed by 2 bases and J by 0 bases, leaving 8 bases between them. This CDR3 spans 15 amino acids. The CDR3 loop is CASSLPGVSYNEQFF. For the CDR3, the DNA is TGTGCCAGCAGCTTACCCGGGGTCTCCTACAATGAGCAGTTCTTC.